This T cell receptor (beta chain) was obtained from a study of blood T cell repertoires in COVID-19. Authors' analysis steps: Amplification from reference gene primers served as the basis for estimated nucleated cell counts. The repertoire was sequenced with immunoSEQ multiplex PCR; TCRdb's copy has only in-frame clones and lacks some. V, J and clone size are taken as reported in that table, and D and trimming were inferred from the DNA itself. The sample has 90,000 to 120,000 clones, around 83% seen once. The CDR3 consists of 16 residues. The clonotype was recovered from a human donor in a cohort sampled during active COVID-19. Sequencing was done on a sample of peripheral blood. The rearrangement uses TRBV1 and TRBJ1-3; no check of the table's D call, TRBD1, against the DNA was made. TRBV1 is an annotated pseudogene. The CDR3 here is CTSSPRDKATGNTIYF. The DNA for the CDR3 is TGCACCAGCAGCCCCCGGGACAAAGCTACTGGAAACACCATATATTTT.